Shown below are 27 T cell receptor beta chains from a single sample sequenced in a study of cytomegalovirus exposure and HLA in healthy donors (dated by TCRdb to the late 2010s). The library was prepared using the immunoSEQ multiplex PCR assay. This immuneACCESS table, as held by TCRdb, lists in-frame sequences with V and J called but not all clones. Of the missing ones, under half trace to an unresolved V gene in checked studies; the others have no known cause. The sample profile shows more than 85,000 clones; more than 75% of them were found once. 1.4% to 1.5% of the sample is in the top ten clones. The specimen sequenced was PBMCs. These receptors all stem from a young woman in good health and CMV-seropositive.

This clone was seen just once. V is TRBV5-1 and J is TRBJ2-3; 10 bases agree with TRBD2. The V gene end was trimmed by 1 base and the J gene end by 5 bases; junction bases not matched to a gene: 10. The CDR3 consists of 17 residues. CDR1 SGHRS and CDR2 YFSETQ come from the germline V gene. The DNA for the CDR3 is TGCGCCAGCAGCTTGCCCCTTGGAGCGGGGGGGGAAGATACGCAGTATTTT. Its translation: CASSLPLGAGGEDTQYF.

CDR3 sequence reads: CASSPDINYGYTF. CDR3 bases: TGTGCCAGCAGCCCAGACATTAACTATGGCTACACCTTC. The rearrangement joins TRBV7-2 to TRBJ1-2; D remains unclear. Germline CDR1 reads SGHTA; CDR2 reads FQGNSA. The length of the CDR3 is 13 residues. V dropped 5 bases and J dropped 1 base, with 8 bases sitting between them.

The chain combines TRBV6-1 with TRBJ1-2; D is unclear. The ends were cut back, 8 bases at V and 3 bases at J, with 16 bases in the middle. The CDR3 spans 14 residues. Germline CDR1 MNHNS, CDR2 SASEGT. Here the CDR3 DNA reads TGTGCCAGCTCCGGAGGAGTATTTGACTATGGCTACACCTTC. Translation: CASSGGVFDYGYTF.

The chain recombines TRBV9 with TRBJ1-1; perhaps TRBD1 as D (5 bases). Germline CDR1 is SGDLS and CDR2 is YYNGEE. Trimming took 0 bases from V and 5 from J, leaving 11 bases between them. The CDR3 is 14 amino acids. The chain's CDR3 is CASSVEGRGTEAFF. The CDR3 DNA reads as TGTGCCAGCAGCGTAGAGGGGCGAGGAACTGAAGCTTTCTTT. The full variable domain, in which reference TRBV9 and TRBJ1-1 provide the parts outside the CDR3, is DSGVTQTPKHLITATGQRVTLRCSPRSGDLSVYWYQQSLDQGLQFLIQYYNGEERAKGNILERFSAQQFPDLHSELNLSSLELGDSALYFCASSVEGRGTEAFFGQGTRLTVV.

In this sample, this clone turned up a few times. The chain couples TRBV7-2 to TRBJ2-7, with 12 bases matching TRBD1. Germline V gene lookup returns CDR1 SGHTA and CDR2 FQGNSA. CDR3 length: 16 amino acids. V lost 4 bases and J lost 5; bases outside the gene matches: 9. CDR3 nucleotide sequence: TGTGCCAGCAGCTCCGGGACAGGGGGCTTTTGGGACGAGCAGTACTTC. Protein sequence: CASSSGTGGFWDEQYF.

V usage is TRBV5-1 and J usage is TRBJ2-1; 12 bases map to TRBD1. Germline trimming cut 4 bases from V and 4 bases from J; bases unmatched to any gene: 6. This CDR3 is 16 amino acids long. Germline V gene sequence: CDR1 SGHRS, CDR2 YFSETQ. The chain's CDR3 is CASSAGTGGGYNEQFF. The DNA of the CDR3 is TGCGCCAGCAGCGCCGGGACAGGGGGCGGTTACAATGAGCAGTTCTTC.

The V gene is TRBV15, the J gene TRBJ2-1, with 9 bases that match TRBD2. This CDR3 has 16 amino acids. Germline V CDR1 and CDR2: LNHNV, YYDKDF (reference sequence). V dropped 3 bases and J dropped 8; count of bases not matched to a gene: 11. The CDR3 nucleotides read TGTGCCACCAGCAGGTTCGGGACTAGCTTAGATGATGAGCAGTTCTTC. Encoded protein: CATSRFGTSLDDEQFF.

This chain uses TRBV6-1 with TRBJ2-7; 7 bases match TRBD1. Germline V gene lookup returns CDR1 MNHNS and CDR2 SASEGT. V shed 7 bases, J shed 2 bases, and the junction held 11 bases outside the gene matches. The CDR3 consists of 15 residues. CDR3 in amino acids: CASNVLQGETYEQYF. CDR3 DNA: TGTGCCAGCAATGTGTTGCAGGGGGAGACCTACGAGCAGTACTTC.

The V and J genes are TRBV29-1 and TRBJ2-2, with a possible D match to TRBD2 (6 bases). This CDR3 has 14 residues. With 1 base removed from V and 5 bases from J, the gap between germline ends came to 11 bases. Per germline, CDR1 SQVTM and CDR2 ANQGSEA. The CDR3 spells CSVEVFRGTGELFF. The CDR3 bases are TGCAGCGTTGAAGTCTTTCGGGGGACCGGGGAGCTGTTTTTT.

The chain uses TRBV5-3 and TRBJ2-3, with 10 bases fitting TRBD2. TRBV5-3 is annotated as an ORF whose role is uncertain. This CDR3 is built from 13 residues. J gave up 5 bases and V 4 bases, and 1 base lay outside the gene matches. Here the CDR3 reads CARSRTSGDTQYF. The CDR3 DNA is TGTGCCAGAAGCCGGACTAGCGGAGATACGCAGTATTTT.

The chain links TRBV7-9 to TRBJ2-2; D is perhaps TRBD2 (6 bases). The CDR3 spans 15 residues. Germline lookup yields CDR1 SEHNR and CDR2 FQNEAQ (reference sequence). V was pared by 4 bases and J by 4 bases, with 13 bases between. CDR3 residues: CASSSMDYFTGELFF. As DNA, the CDR3 is TGTGCCAGCAGCTCTATGGACTACTTCACCGGGGAGCTGTTTTTT.

This chain links TRBV6-5 with TRBJ2-7; 7 bases match TRBD2. J lost 3 bases, V lost 2 bases, and 4 bases had no gene match. Germline CDR1 is MNHEY and CDR2 is SVGAGI. This CDR3 is 14 amino acids long. The CDR3 bases are TGTGCCAGCAGTTACCAGCGGGAATTCTACGAGCAGTACTTC. Protein product: CASSYQREFYEQYF.

This clone was seen a single time. The chain combines TRBV6-5 with TRBJ2-6, with D perhaps TRBD2 (5 bases). This CDR3 contains 16 residues. Deletions cut 2 bases from V and 2 bases from J, with 10 bases between. CDR1 MNHEY and CDR2 SVGAGI come from the germline V gene. CDR3 loop: CASSYGLGAGANVLTF. Written as DNA, the CDR3 is TGTGCCAGCAGTTACGGCCTCGGGGCTGGGGCCAACGTCCTGACTTTC.

The genes are TRBV2 and TRBJ1-4; D uncertain. The CDR3 spans 14 residues. The germline V and J ends were trimmed by 3 bases and 7 bases, with 12 bases remaining between them. The germline gives CDR1 SNHLY, CDR2 FYNNEI. The CDR3 DNA sequence: TGTGCCAGCAGTGAGGCTGGTTCAGGTGAAAAACTGTTTTTT. It translates to CASSEAGSGEKLFF. The whole variable domain, remainder taken from reference TRBV2 and TRBJ1-4, is EPEVTQTPSHQVTQMGQEVILRCVPISNHLYFYWYRQILGQKVEFLVSFYNNEISEKSEIFDDQFSVERPDGSNFTLKIRSTKLEDSAMYFCASSEAGSGEKLFFGSGTQLSVL.

The chain employs TRBV4-3 and TRBJ2-7, with D perhaps TRBD1 (5 bases). With 1 base removed from V and 2 bases from J, the gap between germline ends came to 12 bases. Germline lookup yields CDR1 LGHNA and CDR2 YSLEER. The CDR3 covers 15 residues. CDR3 nucleotides: TGCGCCAGCAGCCAAGGATATGCAGGGACCTACGAGCAGTACTTC. Protein: CASSQGYAGTYEQYF.

J is TRBJ1-2 and V is TRBV10-3, with D maybe TRBD1 (6 bases). Trimming removed 5 bases from V and 6 bases from J, with 13 bases in between. The CDR3 covers 13 residues. Germline V gives CDR1 ENHRY, CDR2 SYGVKD. The CDR3 nucleotides read TGTGCCATCAGTTATTCAGGGGATAATGGCTACACCTTC. It codes for CAISYSGDNGYTF.

As DNA, the CDR3 is TGCGCCAGCAGCGCCTTGACAGGGTCCTACGAGCAGTACTTC. Translated: CASSALTGSYEQYF. V and J are TRBV5-1 and TRBJ2-7; 7 bases match TRBD1. V lost 4 bases to trimming and J lost 1 base; unmatched junction nucleotides: 5. This CDR3 has 14 amino acids. In germline, CDR1 is SGHRS, CDR2 YFSETQ.

CDR3 residues: CASSSNPVPGQGGEKLFF. DNA of the CDR3: TGTGCCAGCAGCTCCAACCCTGTCCCGGGACAGGGAGGTGAAAAACTGTTTTTT. The V call is TRBV7-2, the J call TRBJ1-4, with 9 bases matching TRBD1. Germline V CDR1 and CDR2: SGHTA, FQGNSA. V lost 4 bases to trimming and J lost 7 bases; unmatched junction nucleotides: 16. The length of the CDR3 is 18 residues.

This chain links TRBV5-6 with TRBJ1-5, with 9 bases aligning to TRBD1. Germline values: CDR1 SGHDT, CDR2 YYEEEE. This CDR3 has 15 amino acids. Losses at the gene ends were 4 bases for V and 1 base for J; bases not matched to a gene: 3. This CDR3 reads CASSTQGASNQPQHF. CDR3 in DNA: TGTGCCAGCAGCACACAGGGGGCGAGCAATCAGCCCCAGCATTTT.

This clone was detected a few times. This chain uses TRBV5-4 with TRBJ2-3, with 9 bases matching TRBD1. This CDR3 is built from 15 residues. V lost 0 bases to trimming and J lost 2 bases; unmatched junction nucleotides: 1. CDR1 SGHNT and CDR2 YYREEE come from the germline V gene (reference sequence). As DNA, the CDR3 is TGTGCCAGCAGCTTGGACAGGGGGCTCACAGATACGCAGTATTTT. Translating it yields CASSLDRGLTDTQYF.

The rearrangement joins TRBV5-1 to TRBJ1-2, with TRBD1 matching 8 bases. The J segment lost 7 bases and the V segment lost 3 bases, leaving 8 bases of the junction unmatched. Germline V gene lookup returns CDR1 SGHRS and CDR2 YFSETQ. The CDR3 loop spans 14 amino acids. CDR3 DNA sequence: TGCGCCAGCAGCTCCAGGACAGGGCGATCTGGCTACACCTTC. This encodes CASSSRTGRSGYTF.

This chain joins TRBV30 and TRBJ2-5; 10 positions agree with TRBD2. The CDR3 totals 18 residues. Trimming cost V 0 bases and J 5 bases; bases outside gene matches: 15. Per the germline V gene, CDR1 is GTSNPN and CDR2 is SVGIG (reference sequence). This CDR3 reads CAWSVSSGGNPSYETQYF. CDR3 DNA sequence: TGTGCCTGGAGTGTTAGTAGCGGGGGGAACCCATCTTATGAGACCCAGTACTTC.

The CDR3 DNA sequence: TGTGCCAGCAGCGCCGACAGCCAGTCCTACGAGCAGTACTTC. This codes for CASSADSQSYEQYF. The chain has TRBV9 and TRBJ2-7; D perhaps matches TRBD1 (5 bases). The germline gives CDR1 SGDLS, CDR2 YYNGEE. The CDR3 consists of 14 residues. Trimming shortened V by 3 bases and J by 1 base, and 11 bases separated the two germline ends.

The genes are TRBV9 and TRBJ2-7, with 11 bases lining up with TRBD2. This CDR3 has 15 residues. Germline-derived CDR1 and CDR2 are SGDLS and YYNGEE. After removal of 3 bases from V and 0 bases from J, the junction contained 2 bases not matched to a gene. In DNA form, the CDR3 reads TGTGCCAGCAGCGCGGGACTAGCGGACTCCTACGAGCAGTACTTC. It encodes CASSAGLADSYEQYF.

This sequence joins TRBV2 and TRBJ1-2, with a possible D match to TRBD1 (6 bases). Looked up from germline, CDR1 is SNHLY and CDR2 is FYNNEI. The ends were cut back, 6 bases at V and 6 bases at J, with 14 bases in the middle. CDR3 length equals 13 residues. As DNA, the CDR3 is TGTGCCAGCAGGTCACAGGGTTTTGATGGCTACACCTTC. Translation gives CASRSQGFDGYTF.

In DNA, the CDR3 is TGTGCCAGCAGTTACAGCACCTCCTACGAGCAGTACTTC. Amino acid sequence: CASSYSTSYEQYF. This chain uses TRBV27 with TRBJ2-7; D not certain. Trimming stripped 4 bases from V and 0 bases from J, with 7 bases between. This CDR3 contains 13 residues. The germline CDR1 and CDR2 sequences are MNHEY and SMNVEV (reference sequence).

V and J are TRBV19 and TRBJ2-1, with 10 positions matching TRBD2. V gave up 7 bases and J gave up 4 bases; unmatched junction bases: 7. Germline CDR1 is LNHDA and CDR2 is SQIVND (reference sequence). The length of the CDR3 is 15 residues. The CDR3 coding sequence is TGTGCCAGTACTTCCAGCGGGGGGGTTTACAATGAGCAGTTCTTC. Its translation is CASTSSGGVYNEQFF.